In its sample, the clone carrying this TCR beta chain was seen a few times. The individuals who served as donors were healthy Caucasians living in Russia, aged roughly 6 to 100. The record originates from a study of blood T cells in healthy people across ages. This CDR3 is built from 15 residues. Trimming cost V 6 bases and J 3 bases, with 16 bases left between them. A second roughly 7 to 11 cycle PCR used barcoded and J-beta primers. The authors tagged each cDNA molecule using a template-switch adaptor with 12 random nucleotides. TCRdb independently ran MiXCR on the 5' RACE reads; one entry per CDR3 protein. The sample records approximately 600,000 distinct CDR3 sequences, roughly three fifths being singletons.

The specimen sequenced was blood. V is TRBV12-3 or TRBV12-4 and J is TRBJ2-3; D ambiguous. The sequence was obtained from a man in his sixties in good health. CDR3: CASSGDTGGTDTQYF. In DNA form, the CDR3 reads TGTGCCAGCAGCGGAGACACCGGTGGGACAGATACGCAGTATTTT.